This paragraph covers one T cell receptor (beta chain) sequence. The antigen remains undetermined. The data derive from a study of immune heterogeneity within non-small cell lung tumors. Template material comprised bulk tumor genomic DNA at 600 ng per sample. While surgery was under way, several biopsies spaced far apart were taken per primary tumor. Those enrolled were patients newly diagnosed with untreated non-small cell lung cancer and undergoing curative surgery. Whole-study results and caveats: Recurrence of identical dominant CDR3 beta clonotypes was observed across intrapatient tumor sites, concomitant with site-unique high-frequency clones.

Germline CDR1 is MDHEN and CDR2 is SYDVKM. V lost 4 bases, J lost 4 bases, and 5 bases stayed unmatched. The CDR3 totals 14 residues. The TCR beta CDR3 region underwent multiplex PCR amplification with 32 V and 13 J primers. Each CDR3 protein gets one entry after TCRdb re-called the multiplex PCR reads with MiXCR. The sample shows about 3,400 distinct CDR3 sequences, approximately 37% of them seen only once. Sequenced input: lung tumor tissue. The chain employs TRBV28 and TRBJ1-2; 8 bases fit TRBD1. The sequence was collected from a man between 65 and 85 years old with non-small cell lung cancer. CDR3 amino acids: CASSSGQGTYGYTF. CDR3 coding DNA: TGTGCCAGCAGTTCAGGACAGGGTACCTATGGCTACACCTTC.